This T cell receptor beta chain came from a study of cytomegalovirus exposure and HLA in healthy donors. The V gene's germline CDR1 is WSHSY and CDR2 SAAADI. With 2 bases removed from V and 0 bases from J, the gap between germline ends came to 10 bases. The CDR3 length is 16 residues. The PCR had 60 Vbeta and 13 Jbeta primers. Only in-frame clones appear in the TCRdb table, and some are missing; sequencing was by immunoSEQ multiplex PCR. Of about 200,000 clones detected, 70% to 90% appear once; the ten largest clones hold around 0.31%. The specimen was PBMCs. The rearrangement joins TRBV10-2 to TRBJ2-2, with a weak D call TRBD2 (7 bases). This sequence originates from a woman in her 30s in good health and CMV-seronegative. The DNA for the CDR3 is TGCGCCAGCAGTGAGGGGAGGGGGGCGAACACCGGGGAGCTGTTTTTT. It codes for CASSEGRGANTGELFF.